A selection of T cell receptor beta chains follows, all from one sample in a study of T cell responses to AZD1222 COVID-19 vaccine. TCRdb's copy holds only in-frame clones and misses some; the assay was immunoSEQ multiplex PCR. Of 100,000 to 150,000 clones detected, over 75% appear once; the ten largest clones hold 4.2%. Specimen: peripheral blood, collected 28 days after the second dose of the MenACWY control vaccine. The receptors stem from an adult who received the MenACWY meningococcal vaccine as a control. Both conserved end residues are part of each CDR3. A D gene is named only where the DNA matches it firmly. For some rows the clone size is stated as once, few or many, or as a class when expanded; others skip it.

J	length	size	D	V	CDR3	DNA
TRBJ2-3	15	-	TRBD2	TRBV9	CASTALAGSTDTQYF	TGTGCCAGCACCGCACTAGCGGGTAGCACAGATACGCAGTATTTT
TRBJ2-6	16	-	TRBD1	TRBV6-1	CASSELQGTGANVLTF	TGTGCCAGCAGTGAATTACAGGGGACCGGGGCCAACGTCCTGACTTTC
TRBJ1-5	14	-	TRBD1	TRBV28	CASSRGQGGQPQHF	TGTGCCAGCAGCCGTGGACAGGGAGGTCAGCCCCAGCATTTT
TRBJ2-3	15	-	TRBD2	TRBV6-5	CASSAQLAILDTQYF	TGTGCCAGCAGCGCACAACTAGCGATATTAGATACGCAGTATTTT
TRBJ1-2	14	-	-	TRBV7-2	CASSLVAGNYGYTF	TGTGCCAGCAGCTTAGTCGCGGGAAACTATGGCTACACCTTC
TRBJ2-5	14	-	TRBD1	TRBV15	CATSRTGGEETQYF	TGTGCCACCAGCAGGACAGGGGGTGAAGAGACCCAGTACTTC
TRBJ1-4	14	-	-	TRBV18	CASSPGPGNEKLFF	TGTGCCAGCTCACCGGGGCCCGGTAATGAAAAACTGTTTTTT
TRBJ1-1	15	-	-	TRBV21-1	CASERRRTGDTEAFF	TGTGCCAGCGAACGGAGACGTACCGGGGACACTGAAGCTTTCTTT
TRBJ2-2	16	-	TRBD2	TRBV25-1	CASKTSGDKNTGELFF	TGTGCCAGCAAGACTAGCGGGGATAAGAACACCGGGGAGCTGTTTTTT
TRBJ2-7	15	-	-	TRBV5-5	CASRVMDESSYEQYF	TGTGCCAGCAGAGTAATGGACGAGAGCTCCTACGAGCAGTACTTC
TRBJ2-1	16	-	TRBD1	TRBV2	CASVGAGLTGYNEQFF	TGTGCCAGCGTGGGGGCCGGGTTGACAGGGTACAATGAGCAGTTCTTC
TRBJ1-6	15	-	-	TRBV14	CASSTDISYNSPLHF	TGTGCCAGCAGCACGGACATATCCTATAATTCACCCCTCCACTTT
TRBJ2-1	17	-	-	TRBV27	CASSETGSVSSYNEQFF	TGTGCCAGCAGTGAGACCGGTAGCGTGAGCTCCTACAATGAGCAGTTCTTC
TRBJ2-1	13	-	-	TRBV4-1	CASSPLAADEQFF	TGCGCCAGCAGCCCATTAGCGGCGGATGAGCAGTTCTTC
TRBJ2-5	16	-	TRBD2	TRBV14	CASSHRTSGSFETQYF	TGTGCCAGCAGCCACCGGACTAGCGGGAGCTTTGAGACCCAGTACTTC
TRBJ1-6	16	-	TRBD1	TRBV5-6	CASSPDRGGYNSPLHF	TGTGCCAGCAGCCCCGACAGGGGAGGTTATAATTCACCCCTCCACTTT
TRBJ2-7	15	-	-	TRBV7-3	CASSLWVRESYEQYF	TGTGCCAGCAGCTTATGGGTAAGGGAGTCCTACGAGCAGTACTTC
TRBJ1-5	13	-	-	TRBV2	CASSVQDTQPQHF	TGTGCCAGCAGTGTACAGGATACTCAGCCCCAGCATTTT
TRBJ2-3	13	few	-	TRBV7-9	CASSPRSADTQYF	TGTGCCAGCAGCCCGCGATCGGCGGATACGCAGTATTTT
TRBJ1-4	12	-	-	TRBV6-5	CASSYRNEKLFF	TGTGCCAGCAGTTACAGGAATGAAAAACTGTTTTTT
TRBJ2-5	14	-	TRBD1	TRBV7-9	CASSSWTGEETQYF	TGTGCCAGCAGCTCCTGGACAGGGGAAGAGACCCAGTACTTC
TRBJ1-2	15	-	TRBD1	TRBV4-2	CASSQDLRDRSGYTF	TGTGCCAGCAGCCAAGACCTCCGGGACAGGAGCGGCTACACCTTC
TRBJ2-1	14	-	-	TRBV6-4	CASRPFPYYNEQFF	TGTGCCAGCAGGCCTTTCCCATATTACAATGAGCAGTTCTTC
TRBJ2-7	13	-	-	TRBV6-5	CASREGGSYEQYF	TGTGCCAGCAGGGAGGGGGGCTCCTACGAGCAGTACTTC
TRBJ2-7	18	-	TRBD2	TRBV28	CASSLGGGSSGRGYEQYF	TGTGCCAGCAGTTTAGGGGGAGGGTCTAGCGGGAGGGGATACGAGCAGTACTTC
TRBJ1-4	11	-	-	TRBV28	CASSLRDGVFF	TGTGCCAGCAGTCTCCGGGACGGGGTGTTCTTT
TRBJ2-1	13	-	-	TRBV3-1/TRBV3-2	CATSGLSYNEQFF	TGTGCCACAAGCGGCCTATCCTACAATGAGCAGTTCTTC
TRBJ2-2	15	-	TRBD1	TRBV6-5	CASRAGTGVTGELFF	TGTGCCAGCAGGGCCGGGACAGGGGTCACCGGGGAGCTGTTTTTT
TRBJ1-1	13	-	-	TRBV12-3/TRBV12-4	CASLGVENTEAFF	TGTGCCAGCCTCGGGGTGGAGAACACTGAAGCTTTCTTT
TRBJ1-2	18	-	TRBD1	TRBV3-1/TRBV3-2	CASSQDRGTGGSNYGYTF	TGTGCCAGCAGCCAAGACAGGGGGACAGGGGGGTCTAACTATGGCTACACCTTC
TRBJ2-6	17	-	TRBD1	TRBV10-3	CAISERGTASGANVLTF	TGTGCCATCAGTGAGAGGGGGACAGCCTCTGGGGCCAACGTCCTGACTTTC
TRBJ1-6	15	-	-	TRBV18	CASSRVGQFNSPLHF	TGTGCCAGCTCACGGGTGGGGCAATTTAATTCACCCCTCCACTTT
TRBJ2-7	14	-	-	TRBV28	CASSGAEPVYEQYF	TGTGCCAGTTCTGGGGCAGAACCGGTCTACGAGCAGTACTTC
TRBJ2-1	12	-	TRBD2	TRBV7-9	CASSLEAGEQFF	TGTGCCAGCAGCTTAGAAGCGGGGGAGCAGTTCTTC
TRBJ2-5	15	-	-	TRBV14	CASSAFRGNKETQYF	TGTGCCAGCAGCGCCTTCCGGGGGAACAAAGAGACCCAGTACTTC
TRBJ1-1	14	once	TRBD1	TRBV2	CASSETGLSTEAFF	TGTGCCAGCAGTGAGACAGGGTTGAGCACTGAAGCTTTCTTT
TRBJ1-2	12	-	-	TRBV28	CASGRVDYGYTF	TGTGCCAGCGGCAGGGTAGACTATGGCTACACCTTC
TRBJ2-2	16	-	-	TRBV18	CASSPRTDTNTGELFF	TGTGCCAGCTCCCCTAGGACGGATACGAACACCGGGGAGCTGTTTTTT
TRBJ2-1	21	-	-	TRBV21-1	CASSPMSLAALRRHGYNEQFF	TGTGCCAGCAGCCCGATGAGCCTAGCGGCCCTTCGAAGACATGGTTACAATGAGCAGTTCTTC
TRBJ2-1	12	-	TRBD1	TRBV7-8	CASSHRQGGQFF	TGTGCCAGCAGCCACCGACAGGGTGGGCAGTTCTTC
TRBJ2-7	14	-	-	TRBV10-3	CAISESTNTYEQYF	TGTGCCATCAGTGAGTCGACCAATACCTACGAGCAGTACTTC
TRBJ2-2	15	-	-	TRBV2	CASTNRGGLTGELFF	TGTGCCAGCACTAACAGGGGGGGTCTCACCGGGGAGCTGTTTTTT
TRBJ2-1	15	-	TRBD2	TRBV7-2	CASSSSSGREHEQFF	TGTGCCAGCAGCTCCTCTAGCGGGAGGGAACATGAGCAGTTCTTC
TRBJ2-2	20	once	-	TRBV21-1	CASSCPIVRGGSLNTGELFF	TGTGCCAGCAGTTGCCCCATTGTGCGGGGGGGGTCCCTGAACACCGGGGAGCTGTTTTTT
TRBJ2-2	15	-	TRBD1	TRBV19	CASIPGQAYTGELFF	TGTGCCAGTATACCCGGACAGGCCTACACCGGGGAGCTGTTTTTT
TRBJ2-5	14	-	TRBD1	TRBV6-1	CASSEGTGVETQYF	TGTGCCAGCAGTGAAGGGACAGGGGTTGAGACCCAGTACTTC
TRBJ1-3	16	-	-	TRBV19	CASSVPFTPLGNTIYF	TGTGCCAGTAGTGTACCGTTTACCCCCCTCGGAAACACCATATATTTT
TRBJ2-7	15	-	TRBD1	TRBV5-4	CASSPADRGPYEQYF	TGTGCCAGCAGCCCGGCGGACAGGGGCCCCTACGAGCAGTACTTC
TRBJ2-3	11	-	-	TRBV30	CAWTTTDTQYF	TGTGCCTGGACTACGACAGATACGCAGTATTTT
TRBJ2-1	16	-	TRBD2	TRBV7-6	CASNSGAGGPYNEQFF	TGTGCCAGCAACAGCGGGGCGGGGGGTCCATACAATGAGCAGTTCTTC
TRBJ1-1	14	-	-	TRBV7-8	CASSLGGVRSEAFF	TGTGCCAGCAGCTTAGGGGGGGTTCGATCTGAAGCTTTCTTT
TRBJ2-4	12	-	-	TRBV14	CASSPARNIQYF	TGTGCCAGCAGCCCAGCCAGAAACATTCAGTACTTC
TRBJ2-1	13	-	-	TRBV28	CASRGRTYNEQFF	TGTGCCAGCCGCGGCAGGACGTACAATGAGCAGTTCTTC
TRBJ2-7	15	-	TRBD1	TRBV5-1	CASSPTGTGVKEQYF	TGCGCCAGCAGCCCCACCGGGACAGGGGTAAAAGAGCAGTACTTC
TRBJ2-4	14	-	-	TRBV5-1	CASSPREAKNIQYF	TGCGCCAGCAGCCCCAGAGAAGCCAAAAACATTCAGTACTTC
TRBJ1-5	14	-	-	TRBV7-2	CASSLAINNQPQHF	TGTGCCAGCAGCTTAGCGATTAACAATCAGCCCCAGCATTTT
TRBJ2-5	12	-	-	TRBV2	CASILGGWTQYF	TGTGCCAGTATCTTGGGGGGATGGACCCAGTACTTC
TRBJ2-1	12	once	-	TRBV19	CASSISPLEQFF	TGTGCCAGTAGTATTTCCCCCCTGGAGCAGTTCTTC
TRBJ1-5	16	-	-	TRBV19	CASSPTHRDGNQPQHF	TGTGCCAGTAGTCCTACCCACCGGGATGGCAATCAGCCCCAGCATTTT